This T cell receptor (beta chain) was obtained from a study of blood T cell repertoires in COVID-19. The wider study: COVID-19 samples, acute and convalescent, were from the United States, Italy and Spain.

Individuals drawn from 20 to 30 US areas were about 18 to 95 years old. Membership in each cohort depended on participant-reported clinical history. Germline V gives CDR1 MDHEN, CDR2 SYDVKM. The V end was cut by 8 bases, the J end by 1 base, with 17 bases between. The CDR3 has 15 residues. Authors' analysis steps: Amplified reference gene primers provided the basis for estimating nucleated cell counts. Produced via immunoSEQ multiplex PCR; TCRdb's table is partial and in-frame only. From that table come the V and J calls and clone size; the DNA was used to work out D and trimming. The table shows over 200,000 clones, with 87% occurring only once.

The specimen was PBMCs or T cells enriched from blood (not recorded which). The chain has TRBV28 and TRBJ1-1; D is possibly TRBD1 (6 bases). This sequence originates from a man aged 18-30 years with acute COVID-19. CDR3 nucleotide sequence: TGTGCCAGCGGGGGGGCCACGGCGGGGAACACTGAAGCTTTCTTT. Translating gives CASGGATAGNTEAFF.